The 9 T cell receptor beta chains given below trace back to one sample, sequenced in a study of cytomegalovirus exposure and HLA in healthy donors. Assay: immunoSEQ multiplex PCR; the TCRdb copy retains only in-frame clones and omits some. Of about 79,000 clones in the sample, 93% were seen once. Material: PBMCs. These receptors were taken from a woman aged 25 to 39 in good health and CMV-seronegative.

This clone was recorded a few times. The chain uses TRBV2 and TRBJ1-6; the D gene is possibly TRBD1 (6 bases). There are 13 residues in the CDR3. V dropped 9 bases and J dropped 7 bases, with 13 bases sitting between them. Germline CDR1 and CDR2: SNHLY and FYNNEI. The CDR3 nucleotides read TGTGCCAGTTTAGAGGGGGTAAATTCACCCCTCCACTTT. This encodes CASLEGVNSPLHF.

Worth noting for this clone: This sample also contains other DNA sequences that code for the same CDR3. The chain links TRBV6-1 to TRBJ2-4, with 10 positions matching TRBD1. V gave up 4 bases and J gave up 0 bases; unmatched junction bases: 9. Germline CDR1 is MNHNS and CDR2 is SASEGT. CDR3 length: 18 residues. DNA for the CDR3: TGTGCCAGCAGTGGACAGGGGGCCCGGCCGCTAGCCAAAAACATTCAGTACTTC. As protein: CASSGQGARPLAKNIQYF.

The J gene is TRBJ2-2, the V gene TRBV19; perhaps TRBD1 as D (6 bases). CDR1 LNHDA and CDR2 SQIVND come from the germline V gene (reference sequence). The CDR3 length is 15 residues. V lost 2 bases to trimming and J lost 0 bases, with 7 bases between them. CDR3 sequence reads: CASSIPGANTGELFF. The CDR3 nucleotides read TGTGCCAGTAGTATACCAGGGGCGAACACCGGGGAGCTGTTTTTT.

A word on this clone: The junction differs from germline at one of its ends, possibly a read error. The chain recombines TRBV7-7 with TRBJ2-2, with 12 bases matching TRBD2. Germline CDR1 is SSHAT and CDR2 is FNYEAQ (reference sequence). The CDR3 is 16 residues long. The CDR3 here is CASSPRLAGEGGELFF. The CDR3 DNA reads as TGTGCTAGCAGCCCTCGACTAGCGGGAGAGGGCGGGGAGCTGTTTTTT.

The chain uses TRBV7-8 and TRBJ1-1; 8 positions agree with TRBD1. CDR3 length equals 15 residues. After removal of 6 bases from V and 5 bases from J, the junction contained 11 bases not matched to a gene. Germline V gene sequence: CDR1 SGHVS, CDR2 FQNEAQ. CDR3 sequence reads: CASREPQGARTEAFF. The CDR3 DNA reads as TGTGCCAGCAGGGAACCTCAGGGGGCGCGGACTGAAGCTTTCTTT.

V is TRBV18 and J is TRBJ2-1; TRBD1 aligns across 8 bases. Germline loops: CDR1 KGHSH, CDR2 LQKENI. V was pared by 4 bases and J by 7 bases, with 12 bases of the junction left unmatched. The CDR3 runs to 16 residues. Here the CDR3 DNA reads TGTGCCAGCTCACTTACACCAGGGGGCGAGGGGAATGAGCAGTTCTTC. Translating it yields CASSLTPGGEGNEQFF.

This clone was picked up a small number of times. The chain's CDR3 is CASSQLGRIEQYF. Here the CDR3 DNA reads TGCGCCAGCAGCCAATTGGGCAGGATCGAGCAGTACTTC. This sequence joins TRBV4-1 and TRBJ2-7; no clear D. The V gene lost 2 bases and the J gene lost 6 bases, with 11 bases spanning the gap. The CDR3 has 13 amino acids. Germline loops: CDR1 MGHRA, CDR2 YSYEKL.

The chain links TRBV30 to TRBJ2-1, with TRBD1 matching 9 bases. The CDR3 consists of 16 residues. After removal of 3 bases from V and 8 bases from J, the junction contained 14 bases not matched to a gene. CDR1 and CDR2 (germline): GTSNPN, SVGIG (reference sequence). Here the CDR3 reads CAWRGWGQGPLHEQFF. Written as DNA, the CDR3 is TGTGCCTGGAGAGGTTGGGGACAGGGCCCTCTCCATGAGCAGTTCTTC.

CDR3 DNA: TGTGCCAGCTCACCCGATACGGGAGTTGAGACCCAGTACTTC. As protein: CASSPDTGVETQYF. The chain uses TRBV18 and TRBJ2-5; a weak D match, TRBD2 (6 bases). CDR1 and CDR2 (germline): KGHSH, LQKENI. CDR3 size: 14 residues. Trimming shortened V by 3 bases and J by 5 bases, and 13 bases separated the two germline ends. Based on the CDR3 plus reference TRBV18 and TRBJ2-5, the full variable domain is NAGVMQNPRHLVRRRGQEARLRCSPMKGHSHVYWYRQLPEEGLKFMVYLQKENIIDESGMPKERFSAEFPKEGPSILRIQQVVRGDSAAYFCASSPDTGVETQYFGPGTRLLVL.